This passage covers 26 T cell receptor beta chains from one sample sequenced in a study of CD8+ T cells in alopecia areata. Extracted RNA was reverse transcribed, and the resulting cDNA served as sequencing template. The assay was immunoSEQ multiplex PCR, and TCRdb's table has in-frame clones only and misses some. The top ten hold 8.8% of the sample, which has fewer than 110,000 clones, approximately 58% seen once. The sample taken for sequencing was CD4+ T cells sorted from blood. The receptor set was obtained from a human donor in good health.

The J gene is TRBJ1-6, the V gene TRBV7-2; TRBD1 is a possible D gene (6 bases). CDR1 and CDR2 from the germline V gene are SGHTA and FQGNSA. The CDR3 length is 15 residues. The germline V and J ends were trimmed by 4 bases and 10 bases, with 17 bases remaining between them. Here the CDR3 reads CASSSAGAMGSPLHF. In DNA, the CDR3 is TGTGCCAGCAGCTCGGCAGGGGCCATGGGGTCACCCCTCCACTTT.

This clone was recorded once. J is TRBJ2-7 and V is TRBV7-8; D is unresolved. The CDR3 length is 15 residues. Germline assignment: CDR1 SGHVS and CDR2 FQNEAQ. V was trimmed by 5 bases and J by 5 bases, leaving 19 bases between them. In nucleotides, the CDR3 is TGTGCCAGCAGCCACACCGTCTCGGGTTCGGACGAGCAGTACTTC. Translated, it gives CASSHTVSGSDEQYF. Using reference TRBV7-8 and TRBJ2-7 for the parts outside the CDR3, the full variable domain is GAGVSQSPRYKVAKRGQDVALRCDPISGHVSLFWYQQALGQGPEFLTYFQNEAQLDKSGLPSDRFFAERPEGSVSTLKIQRTQQEDSAVYLCASSHTVSGSDEQYFGPGTRLTVT.

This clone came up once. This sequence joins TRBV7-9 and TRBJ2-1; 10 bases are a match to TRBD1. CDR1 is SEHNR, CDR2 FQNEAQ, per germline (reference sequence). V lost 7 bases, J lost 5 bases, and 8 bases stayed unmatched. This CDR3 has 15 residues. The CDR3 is CASTPDRGGHNEQFF. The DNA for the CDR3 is TGTGCCAGCACCCCGGACAGGGGGGGACACAATGAGCAGTTCTTC.

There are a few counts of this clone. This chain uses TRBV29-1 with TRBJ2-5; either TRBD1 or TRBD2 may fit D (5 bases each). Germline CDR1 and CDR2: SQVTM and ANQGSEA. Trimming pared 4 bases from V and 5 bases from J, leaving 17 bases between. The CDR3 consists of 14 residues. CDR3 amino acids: CSVAQTPEGETQYF. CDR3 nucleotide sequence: TGCAGCGTTGCCCAGACTCCTGAGGGGGAGACCCAGTACTTC.

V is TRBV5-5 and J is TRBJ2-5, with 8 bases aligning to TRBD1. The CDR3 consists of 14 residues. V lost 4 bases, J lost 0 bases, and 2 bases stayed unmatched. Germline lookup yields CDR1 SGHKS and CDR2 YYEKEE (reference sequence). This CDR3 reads CASSRTGNQETQYF. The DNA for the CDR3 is TGTGCCAGCAGCAGGACAGGGAACCAAGAGACCCAGTACTTC.

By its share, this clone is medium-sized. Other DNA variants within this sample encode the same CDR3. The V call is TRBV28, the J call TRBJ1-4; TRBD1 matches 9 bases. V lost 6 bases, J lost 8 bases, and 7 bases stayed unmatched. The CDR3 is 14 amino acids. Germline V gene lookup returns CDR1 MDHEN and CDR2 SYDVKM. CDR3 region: CASSRGQGREKLFF. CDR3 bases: TGTGCCAGCAGCCGTGGACAGGGGAGGGAAAAACTGTTTTTT.

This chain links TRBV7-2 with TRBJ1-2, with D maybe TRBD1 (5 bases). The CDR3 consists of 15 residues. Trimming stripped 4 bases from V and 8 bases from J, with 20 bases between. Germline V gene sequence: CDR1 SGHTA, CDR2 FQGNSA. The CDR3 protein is CASSSVGLGVGGYTF. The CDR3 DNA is TGTGCCAGCAGCTCGGTCGGGTTGGGGGTGGGAGGCTACACCTTC.

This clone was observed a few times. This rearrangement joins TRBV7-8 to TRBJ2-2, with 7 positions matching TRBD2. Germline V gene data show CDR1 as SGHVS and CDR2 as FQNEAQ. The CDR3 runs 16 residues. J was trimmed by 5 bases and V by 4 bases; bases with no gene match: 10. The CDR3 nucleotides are TGTGCCAGCAGCTCCCTTTGGGGGGGTGTGACCGGGGAGCTGTTTTTT. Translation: CASSSLWGGVTGELFF.

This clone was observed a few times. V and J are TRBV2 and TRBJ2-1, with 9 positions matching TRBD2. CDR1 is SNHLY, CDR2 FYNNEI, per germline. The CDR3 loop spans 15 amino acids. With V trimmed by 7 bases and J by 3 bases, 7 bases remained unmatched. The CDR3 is CASIRTSADYNEQFF. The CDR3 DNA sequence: TGTGCCAGCATTCGGACTAGCGCCGACTACAATGAGCAGTTCTTC. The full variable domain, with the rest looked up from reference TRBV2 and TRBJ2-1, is EPEVTQTPSHQVTQMGQEVILRCVPISNHLYFYWYRQILGQKVEFLVSFYNNEISEKSEIFDDQFSVERPDGSNFTLKIRSTKLEDSAMYFCASIRTSADYNEQFFGPGTRLTVL.

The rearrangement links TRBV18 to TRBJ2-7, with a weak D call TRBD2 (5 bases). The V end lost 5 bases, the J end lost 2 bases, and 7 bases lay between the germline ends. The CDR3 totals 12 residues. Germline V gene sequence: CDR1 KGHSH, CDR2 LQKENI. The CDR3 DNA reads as TGTGCCAGCTCAGAGGGCCCCTACGAGCAGTACTTC. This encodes CASSEGPYEQYF.

The CDR3 DNA follows: TGTGCCAGCAGCCAAGAGGTGAGCAATCAGCCCCAGCATTTT. Its protein product is CASSQEVSNQPQHF. This chain joins TRBV4-2 and TRBJ1-5; no definite D call. V lost 0 bases, J lost 1 base, and 4 bases lay in between. This CDR3 is 14 amino acids long. The germline CDR1 and CDR2 sequences are LGHNA and YNFKEQ.

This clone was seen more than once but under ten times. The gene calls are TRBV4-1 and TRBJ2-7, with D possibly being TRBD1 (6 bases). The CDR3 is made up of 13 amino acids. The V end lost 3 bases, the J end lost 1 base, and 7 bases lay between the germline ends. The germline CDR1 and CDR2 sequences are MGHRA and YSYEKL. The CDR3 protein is CASSHRGSYEQYF. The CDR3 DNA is TGCGCCAGCAGCCACAGGGGATCCTACGAGCAGTACTTC.

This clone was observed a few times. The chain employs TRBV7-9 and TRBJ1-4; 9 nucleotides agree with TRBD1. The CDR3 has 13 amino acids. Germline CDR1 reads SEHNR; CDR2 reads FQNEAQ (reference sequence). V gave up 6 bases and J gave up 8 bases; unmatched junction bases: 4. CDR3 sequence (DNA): TGTGCCAGCAGAGGACAGGGGACCGAAAAACTGTTTTTT. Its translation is CASRGQGTEKLFF.

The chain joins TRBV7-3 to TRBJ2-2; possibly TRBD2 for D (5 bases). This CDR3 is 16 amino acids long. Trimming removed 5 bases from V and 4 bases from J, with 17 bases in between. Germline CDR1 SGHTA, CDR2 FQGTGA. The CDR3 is CASSPPPGETTGELFF. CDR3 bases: TGTGCCAGCAGCCCCCCGCCCGGGGAGACCACCGGGGAGCTGTTTTTT.

The CDR3 region has the DNA TGTGCCAGCAGCCTTGGGCCGGGTGTGACAGATACGCAGTATTTT. It codes for CASSLGPGVTDTQYF. The rearrangement links TRBV7-8 to TRBJ2-3, with unresolved D. The germline V gene encodes CDR1 SGHVS and CDR2 FQNEAQ. The V end lost 5 bases, the J end lost 3 bases, and 15 bases lay between the germline ends. This CDR3 spans 15 amino acids. Variable domain in full (rest from reference TRBV7-8 and TRBJ2-3): GAGVSQSPRYKVAKRGQDVALRCDPISGHVSLFWYQQALGQGPEFLTYFQNEAQLDKSGLPSDRFFAERPEGSVSTLKIQRTQQEDSAVYLCASSLGPGVTDTQYFGPGTRLTVL.

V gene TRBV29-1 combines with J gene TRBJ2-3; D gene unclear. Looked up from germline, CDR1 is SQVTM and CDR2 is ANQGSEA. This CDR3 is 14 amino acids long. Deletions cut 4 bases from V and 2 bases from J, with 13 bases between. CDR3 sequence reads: CSVVLQDSTDTQYF. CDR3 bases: TGCAGCGTTGTCCTGCAGGATTCCACAGATACGCAGTATTTT.

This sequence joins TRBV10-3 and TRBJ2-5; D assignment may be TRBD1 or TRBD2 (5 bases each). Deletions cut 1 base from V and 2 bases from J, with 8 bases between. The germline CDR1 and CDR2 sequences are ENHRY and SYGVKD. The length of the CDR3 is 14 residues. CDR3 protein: CAISEWDGQETQYF. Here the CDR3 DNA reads TGTGCCATCAGTGAGTGGGACGGGCAAGAGACCCAGTACTTC.

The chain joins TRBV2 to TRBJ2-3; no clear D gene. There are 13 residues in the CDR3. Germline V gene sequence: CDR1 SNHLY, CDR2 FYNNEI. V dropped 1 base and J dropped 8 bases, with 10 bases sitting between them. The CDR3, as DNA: TGTGCCAGCAGTGAAGAAGTTTTGGGTACGCAGTATTTT. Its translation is CASSEEVLGTQYF.

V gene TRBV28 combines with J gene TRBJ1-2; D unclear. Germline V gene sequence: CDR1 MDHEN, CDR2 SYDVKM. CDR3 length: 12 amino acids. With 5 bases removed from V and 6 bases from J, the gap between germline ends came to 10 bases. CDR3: CASSPRMDGYTF. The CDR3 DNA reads TGTGCCAGCAGTCCCCGGATGGATGGCTACACCTTC.

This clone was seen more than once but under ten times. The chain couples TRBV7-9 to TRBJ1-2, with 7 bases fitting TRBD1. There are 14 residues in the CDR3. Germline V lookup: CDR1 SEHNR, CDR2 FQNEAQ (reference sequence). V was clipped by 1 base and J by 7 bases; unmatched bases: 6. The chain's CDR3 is CASSLGQGSAGYTF. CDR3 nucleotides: TGTGCCAGCAGCTTAGGACAGGGAAGCGCTGGCTACACCTTC.

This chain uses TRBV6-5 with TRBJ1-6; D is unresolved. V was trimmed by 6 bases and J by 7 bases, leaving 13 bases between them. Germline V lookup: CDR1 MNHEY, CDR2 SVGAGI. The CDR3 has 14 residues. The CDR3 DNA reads TGTGCCAGCAGCCAAGTGGGTGGGAATTCACCCCTCCACTTT. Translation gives CASSQVGGNSPLHF.

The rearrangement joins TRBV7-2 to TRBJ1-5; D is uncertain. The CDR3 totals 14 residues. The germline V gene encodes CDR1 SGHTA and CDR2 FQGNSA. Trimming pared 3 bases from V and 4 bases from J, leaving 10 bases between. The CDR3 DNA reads TGTGCCAGCAGCTTGGATTTTAGGAATCAGCCCCAGCATTTT. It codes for CASSLDFRNQPQHF. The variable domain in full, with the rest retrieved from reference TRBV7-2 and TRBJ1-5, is GAGVSQSPSNKVTEKGKDVELRCDPISGHTALYWYRQSLGQGLEFLIYFQGNSAPDKSGLPSDRFSAERTGGSVSTLTIQRTQQEDSAVYLCASSLDFRNQPQHFGDGTRLSIL.

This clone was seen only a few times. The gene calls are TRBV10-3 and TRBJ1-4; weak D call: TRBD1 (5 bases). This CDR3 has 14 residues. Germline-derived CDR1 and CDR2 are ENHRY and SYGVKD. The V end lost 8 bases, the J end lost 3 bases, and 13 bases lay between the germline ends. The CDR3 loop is CAISAGAANEKLFF. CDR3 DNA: TGTGCCATCTCGGCCGGGGCCGCTAATGAAAAACTGTTTTTT.

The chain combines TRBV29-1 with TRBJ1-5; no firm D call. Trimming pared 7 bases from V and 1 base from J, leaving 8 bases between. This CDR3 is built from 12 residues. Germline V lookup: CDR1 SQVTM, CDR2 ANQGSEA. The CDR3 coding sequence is TGCAGCGCCGGGGAGAGCAATCAGCCCCAGCATTTT. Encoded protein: CSAGESNQPQHF.

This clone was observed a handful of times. CDR3 amino acids: CASSSKVTLGTDTQYF. CDR3 nucleotide sequence: TGTGCCAGCAGCTCCAAGGTGACCCTAGGGACAGATACGCAGTATTTT. The chain links TRBV7-2 to TRBJ2-3; D gene unclear. V lost 4 bases and J 3 bases, leaving 17 bases between the germline ends. CDR3 length: 16 amino acids. The germline gives CDR1 SGHTA, CDR2 FQGNSA.

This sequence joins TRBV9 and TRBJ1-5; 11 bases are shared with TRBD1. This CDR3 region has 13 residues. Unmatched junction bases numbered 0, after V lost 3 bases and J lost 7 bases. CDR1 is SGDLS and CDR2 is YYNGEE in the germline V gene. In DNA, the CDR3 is TGTGCCAGCAGCGGGGACAGGGGGCAGCCCCAGCATTTT. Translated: CASSGDRGQPQHF.